Listed here are 6 T cell receptor beta chains from one sample, sequenced in a study of regulatory T cells in long-lasting Graves disease. Sample time point: persistent/refractory GD, antithyroid drugs over 5 years with positive TRAb. TCR sequences were obtained from RNA taken from PBMCs. Building of the TCR beta libraries involved iRepertoire HTBI primers and Arm-PCR of CDR3 regions. TCRdb ran MiXCR on the multiplex PCR reads and lists one entry per CDR3 protein. This table has about 470,000 distinct CDR3 sequences, 20% to 25% appearing once. Sequenced material: peripheral blood mononuclear cells (PBMCs), taken when the disease was refractory, from a patient treated with antithyroid drugs. Every receptor here comes from a female donor with Graves disease.

V and J are TRBV5-1 and TRBJ1-6; D is uncertain. Germline V CDR1 and CDR2: SGHRS, YFSETQ. V shed 4 bases and J shed 14 bases, with 13 bases lying between them. This CDR3 is built from 12 residues. The CDR3 sequence: CASSAGSGTLHF. In DNA, the CDR3 is TGCGCCAGCAGCGCCGGGTCCGGGACCCTCCACTTT.

This clonotype was recorded at least ten times. CDR3 bases: TGTGCCAGCAGTCCGAGGACAACTCAAGAGACCCAGTACTTC. Translated, it gives CASSPRTTQETQYF. The chain combines TRBV27 with TRBJ2-5; possibly TRBD1 for D (5 bases). Germline assignment: CDR1 MNHEY and CDR2 SMNVEV (reference sequence). V was shortened by 5 bases and J by 2 bases, with 12 bases between the two germline ends. This CDR3 region has 14 residues.

This chain joins TRBV7-3 and TRBJ2-2, with D possibly being TRBD1 (6 bases). CDR1 SGHTA and CDR2 FQGTGA come from the germline V gene. CDR3 length equals 17 residues. V lost 5 bases and J lost 5, with 21 bases in between. CDR3 region: CASSLSGHPLVTGELFF. The CDR3 region has the DNA TGTGCCAGCAGCCTGTCGGGACACCCCCTTGTTACCGGGGAGCTGTTTTTT.

The table lists this clonotype with many counts. J is TRBJ2-7 and V is TRBV20-1; 7 bases fit TRBD2. The CDR3 has 12 amino acids. CDR1 is DFQATT and CDR2 is SNEGSKA in the germline V gene (reference sequence). Unmatched junction bases numbered 1, after V lost 2 bases and J lost 3 bases. The CDR3 DNA follows: TGCAGTGCTAGACTAGCGGACTACGAGCAGTACTTC. It translates to CSARLADYEQYF.

This clonotype was seen ten or more times. The chain is built from TRBV6-1 and TRBJ2-7; weak D call: TRBD1 (6 bases). Germline V gene data show CDR1 as MNHNS and CDR2 as SASEGT. V was trimmed by 7 bases and J by 4 bases, leaving 17 bases between them. The CDR3 is made up of 14 amino acids. This CDR3 reads CASTHRDNQYEQYF. The CDR3 nucleotides are TGTGCCAGCACCCACCGGGACAACCAATACGAGCAGTACTTC.

The sample holds a few counts of this clonotype. The V and J genes are TRBV9 and TRBJ2-7; D is perhaps TRBD2 (6 bases). The CDR3 sequence is 14 residues long. Trimming left V 0 bases short and J 6 bases short, with 13 bases between. CDR1 is SGDLS, CDR2 YYNGEE, per germline. The CDR3: CASSVDGSSLEQYF. The CDR3 nucleotides read TGTGCCAGCAGCGTAGACGGGAGTTCCCTCGAGCAGTACTTC.